A single sample gave rise to the 20 T cell receptor beta chains below, sequenced in a study of cytomegalovirus exposure and HLA in healthy donors (dated by TCRdb to about 2017). The protocol used for the library was the immunoSEQ multiplex PCR assay. For the multiplex PCR, a mixture combining 60 forward primers for TCR Vbeta segments and 13 reverse primers for TCR Jbeta segments was used. In its TCRdb copy, this immuneACCESS table keeps in-frame sequences only and misses some clones. Where compared with another copy, unresolved V genes explain less than half of these, and the others have no known cause. The sample contains 75,000 to 100,000 clones, around 67% of them found a single time. Approximately 1.8% of the sample is taken by the ten largest. The sequenced sample consisted of PBMCs. The receptors derive from a male donor in good health and CMV-seronegative.

Written as DNA, the CDR3 is TGCGCCAGCAGCTCAGTTCCCGGACTAGCGGGAGGACTATCTTCGGATACGCAGTATTTT. Translated, it gives CASSSVPGLAGGLSSDTQYF. This chain uses TRBV5-1 with TRBJ2-3; the match to TRBD2 covers 14 bases. Germline CDR1 SGHRS, CDR2 YFSETQ. The CDR3 spans 20 residues. The J segment lost 6 bases and the V segment lost 3 bases, leaving 18 bases of the junction unmatched.

The gene calls are TRBV4-3 and TRBJ2-7; weak D call: TRBD2 (5 bases). Germline-derived CDR1 and CDR2 are LGHNA and YSLEER. V was clipped by 0 bases and J by 2 bases, with 23 bases between them. The CDR3 extends over 19 amino acids. The CDR3 loop reads CASSQDVTGRELDAYEQYF. The CDR3 coding sequence is TGCGCCAGCAGCCAAGATGTCACTGGTCGCGAACTAGACGCCTACGAGCAGTACTTC.

This clone showed up just a few times. The rearrangement links TRBV19 to TRBJ2-5, with 9 nucleotides matching TRBD2. The CDR3 length is 16 residues. V gave up 5 bases and J gave up 9 bases; unmatched junction bases: 16. In germline, CDR1 is LNHDA, CDR2 SQIVND (reference sequence). CDR3 sequence: CASSGESGTSQEAQYF. The CDR3 nucleotides are TGTGCCAGTAGTGGGGAATCCGGGACTAGCCAGGAGGCCCAGTACTTC.

The V and J genes are TRBV9 and TRBJ1-2; D is undetermined. V was clipped by 0 bases and J by 4 bases, with 7 bases between them. CDR3 length equals 13 residues. CDR1 and CDR2 from the germline V gene are SGDLS and YYNGEE. CDR3 loop: CASSVGALYGYTF. In DNA, the CDR3 is TGTGCCAGCAGCGTAGGGGCCCTCTATGGCTACACCTTC.

This clone has a single count. The V call is TRBV7-8, the J call TRBJ2-1, with TRBD1 identical over 7 bases. The CDR3 is made up of 15 amino acids. Germline CDR1 reads SGHVS; CDR2 reads FQNEAQ. The ends lost 5 bases at V and 0 bases at J; junction bases unmatched: 4. The CDR3 region is CASSVGTDSYNEQFF. CDR3 DNA: TGTGCCAGCAGCGTAGGGACAGACTCCTACAATGAGCAGTTCTTC.

V and J are TRBV28 and TRBJ1-2, with 10 bases that match TRBD1. The CDR3 runs 17 residues. Germline-derived CDR1 and CDR2 are MDHEN and SYDVKM. V was clipped by 1 base and J by 13 bases; unmatched bases: 18. CDR3 DNA sequence: TGTGCCAGCAGTTTATCGGGACAGGGGTTTAGTAATGGGTTTCGCACCTTC. Protein: CASSLSGQGFSNGFRTF.

The chain couples TRBV4-1 to TRBJ1-4; a weak D match, TRBD1 (5 bases). This CDR3 spans 12 amino acids. Trimming removed 3 bases from V and 12 bases from J, with 11 bases in between. Germline V gene lookup returns CDR1 MGHRA and CDR2 YSYEKL. As DNA, the CDR3 is TGCGCCAGCAGCCACCCAGGGTCGGAACTGTTTTTT. Residues: CASSHPGSELFF.

The V and J genes are TRBV7-9 and TRBJ1-5; D may be TRBD1 (5 bases). The V gene lost 2 bases and the J gene lost 2 bases, with 7 bases spanning the gap. The CDR3 has 14 residues. Germline loops: CDR1 SEHNR, CDR2 FQNEAQ (reference sequence). CDR3 region: CASSLIGGNQPQHF. CDR3 in DNA: TGTGCCAGCAGCTTAATAGGGGGCAATCAGCCCCAGCATTTT. Together with reference TRBV7-9 and TRBJ1-5, the CDR3 gives the full variable domain: DTGVSQNPRHKITKRGQNVTFRCDPISEHNRLYWYRQTLGQGPEFLTYFQNEAQLEKSRLLSDRFSAERPKGSFSTLEIQRTEQGDSAMYLCASSLIGGNQPQHFGDGTRLSIL.

This rearrangement joins TRBV9 to TRBJ2-7; TRBD2 might be the D (7 bases). Trimming shortened V by 4 bases and J by 2 bases, and 16 bases separated the two germline ends. Per germline, CDR1 SGDLS and CDR2 YYNGEE. The CDR3 is made up of 15 amino acids. The CDR3 spells CASSLGASGTYEQYF. The CDR3 DNA is TGTGCCAGCAGCCTGGGGGCTAGCGGCACCTACGAGCAGTACTTC. Together with reference TRBV9 and TRBJ2-7, the CDR3 gives the full variable domain: DSGVTQTPKHLITATGQRVTLRCSPRSGDLSVYWYQQSLDQGLQFLIQYYNGEERAKGNILERFSAQQFPDLHSELNLSSLELGDSALYFCASSLGASGTYEQYFGPGTRLTVT.

The gene calls are TRBV6-1 and TRBJ2-5, with D unresolved. The V gene lost 8 bases and the J gene lost 7 bases, with 14 bases spanning the gap. Germline assignment: CDR1 MNHNS and CDR2 SASEGT. The CDR3 runs to 12 residues. The CDR3 sequence is CASGGNTGTQYF. The CDR3 DNA is TGTGCCAGCGGCGGCAACACGGGGACCCAGTACTTC.

The gene calls are TRBV19 and TRBJ1-5, with D hard to call. Germline V gives CDR1 LNHDA, CDR2 SQIVND (reference sequence). The CDR3 length is 17 residues. V was cut by 6 bases and J by 2 bases, with 20 bases left in between. CDR3 residues: CASSKRTGGYGNQPQHF. For the CDR3, the DNA is TGTGCCAGTAGCAAAAGGACGGGAGGCTATGGCAATCAGCCCCAGCATTTT.

DNA for the CDR3: TGTGCCAGCAGTGATCAACTAGCGGCGGGTTACAATGAGCAGTTCTTC. This gives the protein CASSDQLAAGYNEQFF. The chain employs TRBV6-1 and TRBJ2-1, with 8 bases matching TRBD2. The germline V gene encodes CDR1 MNHNS and CDR2 SASEGT. The V gene end was trimmed by 3 bases and the J gene end by 4 bases; junction bases not matched to a gene: 8. The CDR3 has 16 amino acids.

The rearrangement links TRBV6-5 to TRBJ2-7, with a weak D call TRBD1 (5 bases). V lost 2 bases and J 2 bases, leaving 10 bases between the germline ends. This CDR3 region has 14 residues. Germline-derived CDR1 and CDR2 are MNHEY and SVGAGI. The CDR3 nucleotides read TGTGCCAGCAGTTACCTGGACAATACCTACGAGCAGTACTTC. Amino acid sequence: CASSYLDNTYEQYF.

This rearrangement joins TRBV6-6 to TRBJ1-2; 9 bases fit TRBD1. V lost 6 bases and J lost 9; bases outside the gene matches: 5. CDR1 MNHNY and CDR2 SVGAGI come from the germline V gene (reference sequence). This CDR3 has 12 residues. CDR3 DNA: TGTGCCAGCAGGGGACAGGGTTGGAGCTACACCTTC. It specifies CASRGQGWSYTF.

The V call is TRBV5-4, the J call TRBJ2-7; 9 positions match TRBD1. From germline, CDR1 is SGHNT and CDR2 YYREEE (reference sequence). The CDR3 loop spans 15 amino acids. Germline trimming cut 2 bases from V and 0 bases from J; bases unmatched to any gene: 3. The CDR3 DNA reads TGTGCCAGCAGCTTCCGGGACAGGGCCTCCTACGAGCAGTACTTC. Its translation: CASSFRDRASYEQYF.

The chain joins TRBV19 to TRBJ2-1, with 11 positions matching TRBD2. This CDR3 is built from 15 residues. Germline CDR1 reads LNHDA; CDR2 reads SQIVND (reference sequence). V lost 4 bases and J lost 4; bases outside the gene matches: 3. CDR3 in amino acids: CASSTGTSGYNEQFF. CDR3 DNA: TGTGCCAGTAGTACCGGGACTAGCGGATACAATGAGCAGTTCTTC.

Turning to this clone: Other DNA sequences from this sample encode an identical CDR3 as well. The V call is TRBV2, the J call TRBJ1-3; no definite D call. Trimming shortened V by 4 bases and J by 0 bases, and 13 bases separated the two germline ends. The CDR3 is made up of 16 amino acids. The germline CDR1 and CDR2 sequences are SNHLY and FYNNEI. The CDR3 DNA follows: TGTGCCAGCAGTGCTAGATTGACGCGCTCTGGAAACACCATATATTTT. Translating it yields CASSARLTRSGNTIYF. Complete variable domain (other parts from reference TRBV2 and TRBJ1-3): EPEVTQTPSHQVTQMGQEVILRCVPISNHLYFYWYRQILGQKVEFLVSFYNNEISEKSEIFDDQFSVERPDGSNFTLKIRSTKLEDSAMYFCASSARLTRSGNTIYFGEGSWLTVV.

The chain recombines TRBV7-8 with TRBJ1-4; 10 bases align to TRBD1. V lost 1 base and J lost 8; bases outside the gene matches: 4. Germline CDR1 is SGHVS and CDR2 is FQNEAQ. The CDR3 totals 15 residues. CDR3: CASSLVGTGEEKLFF. CDR3 coding DNA: TGTGCCAGCAGCTTAGTAGGGACAGGGGAAGAAAAACTGTTTTTT.

The rearrangement uses TRBV6-1 and TRBJ2-7; no firm D call. The CDR3 covers 13 residues. Germline V gene lookup returns CDR1 MNHNS and CDR2 SASEGT. Between the trimmed V and J ends, which lost 4 bases and 3 bases, there was a span of 10 bases. The CDR3 region has the DNA TGTGCCAGCAGTGTACGACTTCGCTACGAGCAGTACTTC. This encodes CASSVRLRYEQYF.

The J gene is TRBJ2-3, the V gene TRBV13, with a tentative D call TRBD2 (6 bases). CDR3 length equals 15 residues. Germline-derived CDR1 and CDR2 are PRHDT and FYEKMQ (reference sequence). Trimming pared 4 bases from V and 0 bases from J, leaving 11 bases between. The CDR3: CASSYGTFSTDTQYF. The CDR3 coding sequence is TGTGCCAGCAGCTATGGGACTTTTAGCACAGATACGCAGTATTTT.